The rows below give T cell receptor beta chains drawn from one sample of a study of blood T cells in healthy people across ages. One entry per CDR3 protein, called by TCRdb with MiXCR from the 5' RACE reads. There are around 1,000,000 distinct CDR3 sequences in the sample; 30% to 40% occur only once, and 13% lies in the top ten. Source material: blood. The receptors stem from a man in his late teens or twenties in good health. The CDR3 runs from the conserved cysteine through the conserved F or W. Fields, in order: CDR3 DNA, CDR3 protein, J gene, D gene, clone size, V gene. The D gene is left open where the match is weak. For some rows the clone size is stated as once, few or many, or as a class when expanded; others skip it.

TGCAGCTCCAGGGGCGGGGGGCCCAAAAGCTCCTACAATGAGCAGTACTTC | CSSRGGGPKSSYNEQYF | TRBJ2-7 | TRBD2 | - | TRBV29-1
TGTGCCACCAGCAGGGGAGAACAGGGTGGGAAACTGTTTTTT | CATSRGEQGGKLFF | TRBJ1-4 | - | - | TRBV15
TGTGCCAGCAGTTTTGAACAGGGCACAGATACGCAGTATTTT | CASSFEQGTDTQYF | TRBJ2-3 | - | few | TRBV28
TGCAGCGTTCTGAGCAGATCCACAGATACGCAGTATTTT | CSVLSRSTDTQYF | TRBJ2-3 | - | many | TRBV29-1
TGTGCCAGCAGTTTCGTCGGCACAGATACGCACTATTTT | CASSFVGTDTHYF | TRBJ2-3 | - | - | TRBV12-3/TRBV12-4
TGCAGTGCTAGAGATATCGAATGGACCCCTGAAGCTTTCTTT | CSARDIEWTPEAFF | TRBJ1-1 | - | few | TRBV20-1
TGTGCCAGCGTGGCCCCAGGGGGCTACTATGGCTACACCTTC | CASVAPGGYYGYTF | TRBJ1-2 | TRBD1 | - | TRBV2
TGTGCCAGTGGACGGCCTTTCACAGATACGCAGTATTTT | CASGRPFTDTQYF | TRBJ2-3 | - | - | TRBV7-2
TGTGCCAGCAGTTTTCGACAGGGTCAGGCAGATACGCAGTATTTT | CASSFRQGQADTQYF | TRBJ2-3 | TRBD1 | - | TRBV6-2/TRBV6-3
TGCGCCAGCAGCCAAGATCTTCCAGCGGGGTACCAAGAGACCCAGTACTTC | CASSQDLPAGYQETQYF | TRBJ2-5 | TRBD2 | - | TRBV4-1
TGCGCCAGCAGCCCCAGCGGGGGGTTGCCCTACAATGAGCAGTACTTC | CASSPSGGLPYNEQYF | TRBJ2-7 | TRBD2 | once | TRBV5-1
TGTGCCAGCAGCCACGATTACGGATCAACTAATGAAAAGCTGTTTTTT | CASSHDYGSTNEKLFF | TRBJ1-4 | - | few | TRBV14
TGTGCCAGCAGCCAAGATTATGCGGTCAGCTCCTATAATTCACCCCTCCACTTT | CASSQDYAVSSYNSPLHF | TRBJ1-6 | - | few | TRBV4-2
TGCAGCGTTCTTAGAGACCCCCGGATGTATGGCTACACCTTC | CSVLRDPRMYGYTF | TRBJ1-2 | - | few | TRBV29-1
TGTGCCAGCAGCTTAGCGTCGGGGGGCGGAAACACTGAAGCTTTCTTT | CASSLASGGGNTEAFF | TRBJ1-1 | - | - | TRBV7-8
TGTGCCAGCAGCCAATTCTGGACAGGGGATGGCTACACCTTC | CASSQFWTGDGYTF | TRBJ1-2 | TRBD1 | - | TRBV14
TGTGCCAGCAGTTACCCAGCTAGGGAGACGCAGTATTTT | CASSYPARETQYF | TRBJ2-3 | - | - | TRBV6-2/TRBV6-3
TGTGCCAGCTTGCAGGCTGGGGCCAACGTCCTGACTTTC | CASLQAGANVLTF | TRBJ2-6 | - | - | TRBV28
TGTGCCAGCAGCTCACAGGGTTCGGATGGCTACACCTTC | CASSSQGSDGYTF | TRBJ1-2 | - | - | TRBV3-1
TGTGCCAGCACCCCGACAGGGGGCTCGTGGTCACCCCTCCACTTT | CASTPTGGSWSPLHF | TRBJ1-6 | TRBD1 | - | TRBV28
TGTGCCAGCAGTTTCTACAGCTATGGCTACACCTTC | CASSFYSYGYTF | TRBJ1-2 | - | many | TRBV12-3/TRBV12-4
TGTGCCAGCAGTTTAGAATCGGTAAACACCGGGGAGCTGTTTTTT | CASSLESVNTGELFF | TRBJ2-2 | - | few | TRBV12-3/TRBV12-4
TGTGCCAGCTCAACGGGACAGAACCAAGAGACCCAGTACTTC | CASSTGQNQETQYF | TRBJ2-5 | TRBD1 | once | TRBV18
TGTGCCAGCAGTGAATCCGCAGGGTTGGGTACTGGCTACACCTTC | CASSESAGLGTGYTF | TRBJ1-2 | - | - | TRBV25-1
TGTGCCAGCAGCTACAGGGGACACTACAATGAGCAGTACTTC | CASSYRGHYNEQYF | TRBJ2-7 | TRBD1 | once | TRBV3-1
TGTGCCAGCAGTTTCCGACAGGGTCGGGTCAACGTCCTGACTTTC | CASSFRQGRVNVLTF | TRBJ2-6 | TRBD1 | - | TRBV6-2/TRBV6-3
TGTGCCAGCAGCTCAGGCATGCGGGGCCGAGGGGGGTCCTATAATTCACCCCTCCACTTT | CASSSGMRGRGGSYNSPLHF | TRBJ1-6 | - | - | TRBV14
TGCGCCAGCAGCCCCTGGGCGGGTACTACCGGGGAGCTGTTTTTT | CASSPWAGTTGELFF | TRBJ2-2 | - | - | TRBV4-3
TGTGCCAGCAGTTTTGCGGACAGACGCACAGATGCGCAGTATTTT | CASSFADRRTDAQYF | TRBJ2-3 | - | - | TRBV12-3/TRBV12-4
TGTGCCAGCAGTTTAGGGGGACAGCACTCTGGAAACACCATATATTTT | CASSLGGQHSGNTIYF | TRBJ1-3 | TRBD1 | - | TRBV6-6
TGTGCTAGTGGGTTGGGAAATCCCCAAGGTGATACGCAGTATTTT | CASGLGNPQGDTQYF | TRBJ2-3 | - | few | TRBV12-5
TGTGCCAGCAGTTTATACAGAGATGAAAAACTGTTTTTT | CASSLYRDEKLFF | TRBJ1-4 | - | few | TRBV27
TGTGCTGGTGGAGACTCTGGCACAGATACGCAGTATTTT | CAGGDSGTDTQYF | TRBJ2-3 | - | - | TRBV12-5
TGTGCCAGCAGTTACTCATCCCCACCTCAGAACACTGAAGCTTTCTTT | CASSYSSPPQNTEAFF | TRBJ1-1 | - | - | TRBV6-2/TRBV6-3
TGTGCCAGCAGTTACCGGCCAGGGCCACTAATTTCAAACATTCAGTACTTC | CASSYRPGPLISNIQYF | TRBJ2-4 | - | few | TRBV6-6
TGTGCCAGCAGTCTACCAAACAGCGACCCTTTCGATCAGCCCCAGCATTTT | CASSLPNSDPFDQPQHF | TRBJ1-5 | - | - | TRBV28
TGTGCCAGCAGTCCAGTGGGAGCCTACGAGCAGTACTTC | CASSPVGAYEQYF | TRBJ2-7 | - | - | TRBV28
TGCAGCGTTGAAGAAAGACAGGGAGGGGAGACCCAGTACTTC | CSVEERQGGETQYF | TRBJ2-5 | - | many | TRBV29-1
TGTACCAGCAGCCTCCGCCAGGGGAGCACAGATACGCAGTATTTT | CTSSLRQGSTDTQYF | TRBJ2-3 | - | - | TRBV6-2/TRBV6-3
TGTGCCAGCAGCTTAGACAGTCTGAATAATTCACCCCTCCACTTT | CASSLDSLNNSPLHF | TRBJ1-6 | - | - | TRBV13
TGTGCCAGCAGTGAACACCGGGACGATACTTTTAACACTGAAGCTTTCTTT | CASSEHRDDTFNTEAFF | TRBJ1-1 | - | few | TRBV6-1
TGTGCCAGCAGCTTAAACACCGTCAGGGGGCAGCCCCAGCATTTT | CASSLNTVRGQPQHF | TRBJ1-5 | TRBD1 | - | TRBV7-2
TGTGCCAGCGGGGGCGGACAGGGTCGGTGGAGTGAGCAGTTCTTC | CASGGGQGRWSEQFF | TRBJ2-1 | TRBD1 | once | TRBV12-3/TRBV12-4
TGCAGTGCTCGAATAGGGGCGGGGACTAGCGGGGGCACAGATACGCAGTATTTT | CSARIGAGTSGGTDTQYF | TRBJ2-3 | TRBD2 | - | TRBV20-1